The sequence of this TCR beta chain was determined in a study of cytomegalovirus exposure and HLA in healthy donors. Broader study findings: Many donors shared some public TCRs, even though most TCR sequences were rare. The authors listed approximately 160 TCR beta chains as cytomegalovirus-associated. Reports described diagnosis of cytomegalovirus status by the classifier as highly specific and sensitive.

Of note for this clone: Its antigen remains unknown.

Only in-frame clones appear in the TCRdb table, and some are missing; sequencing was by immunoSEQ multiplex PCR. The sample lists 120,000 or so clones; approximately 88% were seen once. The donors were part of the validation cohort of around 110 subjects. That cohort was separate from the first cohort, which comprised roughly 670 subjects. Sequenced input: PBMCs. This receptor was taken from a man younger than 30 in good health and CMV-seronegative.

The CDR3 protein is CSVSGGSYEQYF. Written as DNA, the CDR3 is TGCAGCGTTTCTGGCGGATCCTACGAGCAGTACTTC. The V gene is TRBV29-1, the J gene TRBJ2-7; D not resolved. V lost 5 bases and J lost 1, with 9 bases in between. The V gene's germline CDR1 is SQVTM and CDR2 ANQGSEA. This CDR3 region has 12 residues.